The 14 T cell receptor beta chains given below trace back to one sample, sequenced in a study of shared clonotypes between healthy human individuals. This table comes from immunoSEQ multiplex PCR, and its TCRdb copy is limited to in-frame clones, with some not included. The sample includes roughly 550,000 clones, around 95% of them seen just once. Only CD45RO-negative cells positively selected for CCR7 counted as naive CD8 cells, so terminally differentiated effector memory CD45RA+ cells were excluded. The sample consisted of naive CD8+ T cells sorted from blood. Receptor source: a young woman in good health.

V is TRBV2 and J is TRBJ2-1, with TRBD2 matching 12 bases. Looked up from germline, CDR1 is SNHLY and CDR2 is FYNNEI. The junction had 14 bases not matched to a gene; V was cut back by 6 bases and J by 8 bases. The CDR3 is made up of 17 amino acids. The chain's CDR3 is CASSKRGLAGGVDEQFF. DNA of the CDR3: TGTGCCAGCAGCAAAAGGGGGCTAGCGGGAGGGGTAGATGAGCAGTTCTTC.

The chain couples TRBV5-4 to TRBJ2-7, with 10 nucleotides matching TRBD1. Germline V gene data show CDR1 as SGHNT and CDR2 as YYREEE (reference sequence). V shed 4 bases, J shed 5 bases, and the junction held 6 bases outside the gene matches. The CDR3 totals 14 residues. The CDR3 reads CASSGGDRGNEQYF. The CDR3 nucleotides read TGTGCCAGCAGCGGGGGGGACAGGGGCAACGAGCAGTACTTC.

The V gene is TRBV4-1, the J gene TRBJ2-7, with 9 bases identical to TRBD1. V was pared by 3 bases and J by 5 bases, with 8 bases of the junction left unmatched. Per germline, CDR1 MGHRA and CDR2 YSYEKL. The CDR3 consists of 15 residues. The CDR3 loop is CASSQGSRDRDEQYF. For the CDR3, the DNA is TGCGCCAGCAGCCAGGGGTCCCGGGACAGGGACGAGCAGTACTTC.

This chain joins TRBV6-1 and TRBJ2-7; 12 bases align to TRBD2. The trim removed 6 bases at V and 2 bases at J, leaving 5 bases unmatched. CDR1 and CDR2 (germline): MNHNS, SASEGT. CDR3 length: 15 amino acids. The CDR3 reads CASSVTSGGTYEQYF. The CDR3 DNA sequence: TGTGCCAGCAGCGTTACTAGCGGGGGGACCTACGAGCAGTACTTC.

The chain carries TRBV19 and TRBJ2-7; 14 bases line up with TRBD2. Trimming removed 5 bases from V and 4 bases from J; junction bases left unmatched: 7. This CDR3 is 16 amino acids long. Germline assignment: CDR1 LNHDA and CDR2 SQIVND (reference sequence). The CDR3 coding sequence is TGTGCCAGTAGTCCCCAATGGACTAGCGGGAGGTACGAGCAGTACTTC. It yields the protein CASSPQWTSGRYEQYF.

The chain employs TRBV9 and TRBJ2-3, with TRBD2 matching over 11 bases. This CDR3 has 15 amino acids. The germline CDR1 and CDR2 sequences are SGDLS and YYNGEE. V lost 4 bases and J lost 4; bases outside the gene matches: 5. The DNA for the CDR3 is TGTGCCAGCAGCTTAACTAGCGGGAGAGCAGATACGCAGTATTTT. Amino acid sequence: CASSLTSGRADTQYF.

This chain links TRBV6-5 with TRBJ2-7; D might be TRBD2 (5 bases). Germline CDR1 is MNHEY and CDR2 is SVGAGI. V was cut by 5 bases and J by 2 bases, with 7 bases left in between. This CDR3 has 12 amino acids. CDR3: CASSSGAYEQYF. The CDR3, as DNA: TGTGCCAGCAGTAGCGGAGCCTACGAGCAGTACTTC.

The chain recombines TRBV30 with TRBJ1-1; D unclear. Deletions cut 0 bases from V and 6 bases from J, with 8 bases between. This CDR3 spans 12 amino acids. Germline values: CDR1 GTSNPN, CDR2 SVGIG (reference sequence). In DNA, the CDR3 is TGTGCCTGGAGTGTAATTGGGGCTGAAGCTTTCTTT. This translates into CAWSVIGAEAFF. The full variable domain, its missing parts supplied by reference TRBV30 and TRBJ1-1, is SQTIHQWPATLVQPVGSPLSLECTVEGTSNPNLYWYRQAAGRGLQLLFYSVGIGQISSEVPQNLSASRPQDRQFILSSKKLLLSDSGFYLCAWSVIGAEAFFGQGTRLTVV.

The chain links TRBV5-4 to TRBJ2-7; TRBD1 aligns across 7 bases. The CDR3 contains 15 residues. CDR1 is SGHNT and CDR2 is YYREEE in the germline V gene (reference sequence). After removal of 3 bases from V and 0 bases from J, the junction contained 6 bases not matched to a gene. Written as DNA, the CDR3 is TGTGCCAGCAGCTCAGGGACAGAGACCTCCTACGAGCAGTACTTC. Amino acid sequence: CASSSGTETSYEQYF.

CDR3 sequence reads: CASGDPRAKEHIQYF. The CDR3, as DNA: TGTGCCAGCGGCGATCCCCGGGCTAAAGAGCACATTCAGTACTTC. This chain connects TRBV2 to TRBJ2-4; D is ambiguous. Deletions cut 8 bases from V and 8 bases from J, with 22 bases between. The germline CDR1 and CDR2 sequences are SNHLY and FYNNEI. This CDR3 has 15 residues.

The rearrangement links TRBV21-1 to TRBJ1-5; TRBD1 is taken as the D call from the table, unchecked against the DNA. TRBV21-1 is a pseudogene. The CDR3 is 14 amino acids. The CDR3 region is CASSKETHNQPQHF. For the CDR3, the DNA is TGTGCCAGCAGCAAAGAGACACACAATCAGCCCCAGCATTTT.

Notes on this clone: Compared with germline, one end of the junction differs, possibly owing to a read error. DNA of the CDR3: TGTGCCAGCAGTGAAGGCGATCTGCTATTT. Encoded protein: CASSEGDLLF. The chain carries TRBV6-1 and TRBJ1-4; D ambiguous. The CDR3 extends over 10 amino acids. Germline V gene lookup returns CDR1 MNHNS and CDR2 SASEGT.

CDR3 in amino acids: CASSLSPSGREETQYF. The CDR3 bases are TGTGCCAGCAGCTTATCCCCTAGCGGGAGGGAAGAGACCCAGTACTTC. The chain employs TRBV7-8 and TRBJ2-5; 12 nucleotides agree with TRBD2. Germline V gene data show CDR1 as SGHVS and CDR2 as FQNEAQ. The CDR3 has 16 amino acids. The V and J ends lost 2 bases and 3 bases, in that order; junction bases with no gene match: 4. Using reference TRBV7-8 and TRBJ2-5 for the parts outside the CDR3, the full variable domain is GAGVSQSPRYKVAKRGQDVALRCDPISGHVSLFWYQQALGQGPEFLTYFQNEAQLDKSGLPSDRFFAERPEGSVSTLKIQRTQQEDSAVYLCASSLSPSGREETQYFGPGTRLLVL.

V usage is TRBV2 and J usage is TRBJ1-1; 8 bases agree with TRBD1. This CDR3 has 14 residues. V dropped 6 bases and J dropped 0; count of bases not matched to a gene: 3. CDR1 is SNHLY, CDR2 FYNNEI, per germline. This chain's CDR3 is CASRETGVNTEAFF. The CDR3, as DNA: TGTGCCAGCAGGGAGACAGGGGTGAACACTGAAGCTTTCTTT.